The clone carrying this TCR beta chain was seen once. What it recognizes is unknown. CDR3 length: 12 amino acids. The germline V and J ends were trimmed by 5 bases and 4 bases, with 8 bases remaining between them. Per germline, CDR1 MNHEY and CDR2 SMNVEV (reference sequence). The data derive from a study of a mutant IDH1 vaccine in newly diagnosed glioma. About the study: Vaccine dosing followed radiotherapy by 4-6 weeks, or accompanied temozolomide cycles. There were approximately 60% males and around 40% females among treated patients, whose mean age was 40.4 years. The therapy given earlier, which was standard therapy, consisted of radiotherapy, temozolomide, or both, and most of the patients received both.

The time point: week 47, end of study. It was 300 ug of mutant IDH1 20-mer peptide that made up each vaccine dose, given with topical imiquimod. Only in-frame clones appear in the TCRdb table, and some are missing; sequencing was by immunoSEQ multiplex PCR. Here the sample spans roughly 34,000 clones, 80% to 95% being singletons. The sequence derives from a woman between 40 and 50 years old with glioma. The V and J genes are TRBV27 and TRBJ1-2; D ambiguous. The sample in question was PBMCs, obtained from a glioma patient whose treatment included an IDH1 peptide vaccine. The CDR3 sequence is CASSPRGYGYTF. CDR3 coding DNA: TGTGCCAGCAGTCCCCGCGGCTATGGCTACACCTTC.